In its sample, the clone carrying this T cell receptor (beta chain) was seen many times. TCRdb itself ran the 5' RACE reads through MiXCR, one entry per CDR3 protein. The sample lists more than 85,000 distinct CDR3 sequences; 15% to 20% were seen once. This sample was taken from a study of T cells of healthy individuals. The CDR3 is 14 amino acids. Trimming shortened V by 0 bases and J by 4 bases, and 9 bases separated the two germline ends. This clonotype originated in a human donor in good health. This chain connects TRBV12-3 or TRBV12-4 to TRBJ1-1, with D possibly being TRBD1 (6 bases). CDR3 loop: CASSLAYRATEAFF. CDR3 coding DNA: TGTGCCAGCAGTTTAGCCTACAGGGCCACTGAAGCTTTCTTT.